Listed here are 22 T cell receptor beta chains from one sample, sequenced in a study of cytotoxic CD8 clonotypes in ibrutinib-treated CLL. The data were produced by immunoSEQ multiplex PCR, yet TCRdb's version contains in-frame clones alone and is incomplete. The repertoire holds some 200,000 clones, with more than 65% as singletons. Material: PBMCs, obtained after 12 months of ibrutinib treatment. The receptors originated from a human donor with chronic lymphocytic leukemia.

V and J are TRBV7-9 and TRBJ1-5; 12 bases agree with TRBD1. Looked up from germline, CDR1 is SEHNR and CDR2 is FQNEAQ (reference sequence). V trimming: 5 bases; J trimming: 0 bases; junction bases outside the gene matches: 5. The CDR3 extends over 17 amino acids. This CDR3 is CASSPGGQGASNQPQHF. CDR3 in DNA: TGTGCCAGCAGCCCAGGGGGACAGGGGGCTAGCAATCAGCCCCAGCATTTT.

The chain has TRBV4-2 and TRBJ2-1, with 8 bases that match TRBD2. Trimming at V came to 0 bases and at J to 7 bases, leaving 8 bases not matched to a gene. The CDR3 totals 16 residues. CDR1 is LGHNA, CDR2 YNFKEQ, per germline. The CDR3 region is CASSQESGRAGNEQFF. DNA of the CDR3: TGTGCCAGCAGCCAAGAATCCGGGAGGGCAGGGAATGAGCAGTTCTTC.

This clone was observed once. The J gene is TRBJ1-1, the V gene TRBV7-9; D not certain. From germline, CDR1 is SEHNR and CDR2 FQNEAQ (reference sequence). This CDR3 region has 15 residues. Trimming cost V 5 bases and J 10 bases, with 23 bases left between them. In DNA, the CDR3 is TGTGCCAGCAGCCCCCCTCCGGAGGGTACCCTCCGAGCTTTCTTT. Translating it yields CASSPPPEGTLRAFF.

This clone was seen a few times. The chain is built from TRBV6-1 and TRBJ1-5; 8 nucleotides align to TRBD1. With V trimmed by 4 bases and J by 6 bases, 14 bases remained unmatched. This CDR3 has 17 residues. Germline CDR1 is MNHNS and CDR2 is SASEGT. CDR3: CASSAAQGASSVQPQHF. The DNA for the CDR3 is TGTGCCAGCAGTGCGGCGCAGGGGGCGTCGTCGGTTCAGCCCCAGCATTTT.

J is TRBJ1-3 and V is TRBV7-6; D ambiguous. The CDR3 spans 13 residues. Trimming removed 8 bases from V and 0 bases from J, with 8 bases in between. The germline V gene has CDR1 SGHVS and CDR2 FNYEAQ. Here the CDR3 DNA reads TGTGCCAGCGGAACAAACTCTGGAAACACCATATATTTT. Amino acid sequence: CASGTNSGNTIYF.

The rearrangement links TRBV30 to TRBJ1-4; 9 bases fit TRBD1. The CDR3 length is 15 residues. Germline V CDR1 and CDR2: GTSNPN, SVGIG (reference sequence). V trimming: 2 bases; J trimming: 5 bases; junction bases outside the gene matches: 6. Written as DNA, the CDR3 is TGTGCCTGGAGTAAGACCGGGACAGGGAATGAAAAACTGTTTTTT. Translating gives CAWSKTGTGNEKLFF. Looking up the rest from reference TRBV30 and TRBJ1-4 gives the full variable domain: SQTIHQWPATLVQPVGSPLSLECTVEGTSNPNLYWYRQAAGRGLQLLFYSVGIGQISSEVPQNLSASRPQDRQFILSSKKLLLSDSGFYLCAWSKTGTGNEKLFFGSGTQLSVL.

The CDR3 sequence is CASSGWGRDEKLFF. CDR3 sequence (DNA): TGTGCCAGCTCGGGATGGGGGCGAGACGAAAAACTGTTTTTT. The chain combines TRBV7-9 with TRBJ1-4, with D possibly being TRBD1 (6 bases). V gave up 8 bases and J gave up 8 bases, with 18 bases separating them. The CDR3 has 14 residues. Germline CDR1 is SEHNR and CDR2 is FQNEAQ (reference sequence).

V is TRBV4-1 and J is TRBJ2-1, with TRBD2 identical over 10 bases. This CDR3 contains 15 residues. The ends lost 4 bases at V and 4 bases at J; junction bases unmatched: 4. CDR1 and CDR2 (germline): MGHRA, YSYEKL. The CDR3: CASSPQRGGYNEQFF. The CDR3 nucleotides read TGCGCCAGCAGCCCTCAGCGGGGGGGTTACAATGAGCAGTTCTTC.

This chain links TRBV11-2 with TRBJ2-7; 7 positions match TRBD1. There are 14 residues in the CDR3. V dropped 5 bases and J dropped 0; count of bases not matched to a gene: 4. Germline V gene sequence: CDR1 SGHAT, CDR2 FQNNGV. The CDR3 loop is CASSANRGSYEQYF. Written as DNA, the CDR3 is TGTGCCAGCAGCGCTAACAGGGGCTCCTACGAGCAGTACTTC.

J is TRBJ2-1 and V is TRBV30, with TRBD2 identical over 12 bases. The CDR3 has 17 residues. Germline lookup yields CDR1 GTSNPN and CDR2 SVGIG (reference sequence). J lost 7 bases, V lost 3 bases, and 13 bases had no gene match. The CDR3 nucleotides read TGTGCCTGGAGCCAACAAAGACTAGCGGGAGTGAGGAATGAGCAGTTCTTC. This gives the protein CAWSQQRLAGVRNEQFF.

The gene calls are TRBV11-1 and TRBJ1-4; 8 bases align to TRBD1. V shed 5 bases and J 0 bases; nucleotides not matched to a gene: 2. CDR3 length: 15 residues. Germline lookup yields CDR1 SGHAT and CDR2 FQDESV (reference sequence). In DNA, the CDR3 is TGTGCCAGCAGCAGGGGACAGGCAACTAATGAAAAACTGTTTTTT. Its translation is CASSRGQATNEKLFF. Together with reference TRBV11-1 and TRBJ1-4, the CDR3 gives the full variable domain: EAEVAQSPRYKITEKSQAVAFWCDPISGHATLYWYRQILGQGPELLVQFQDESVVDDSQLPKDRFSAERLKGVDSTLKIQPAELGDSAMYLCASSRGQATNEKLFFGSGTQLSVL.

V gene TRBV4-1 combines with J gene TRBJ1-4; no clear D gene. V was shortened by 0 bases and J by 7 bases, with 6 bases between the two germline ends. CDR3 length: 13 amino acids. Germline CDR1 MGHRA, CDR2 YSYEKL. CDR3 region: CASSQENAEKLFF. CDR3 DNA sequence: TGCGCCAGCAGCCAAGAGAATGCTGAAAAACTGTTTTTT.

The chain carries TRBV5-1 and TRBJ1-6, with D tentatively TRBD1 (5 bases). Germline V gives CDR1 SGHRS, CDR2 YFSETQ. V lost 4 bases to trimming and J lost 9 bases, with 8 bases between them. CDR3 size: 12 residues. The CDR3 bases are TGCGCCAGCAGCAGGGACGGTTCACCCCTCCACTTT. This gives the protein CASSRDGSPLHF.

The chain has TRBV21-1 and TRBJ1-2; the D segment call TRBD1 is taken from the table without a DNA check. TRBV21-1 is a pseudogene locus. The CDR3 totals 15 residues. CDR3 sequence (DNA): TGTGCCAGCAGCAACCCCGTGACAGGGATTTATGGCTACACCTTC. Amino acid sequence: CASSNPVTGIYGYTF.

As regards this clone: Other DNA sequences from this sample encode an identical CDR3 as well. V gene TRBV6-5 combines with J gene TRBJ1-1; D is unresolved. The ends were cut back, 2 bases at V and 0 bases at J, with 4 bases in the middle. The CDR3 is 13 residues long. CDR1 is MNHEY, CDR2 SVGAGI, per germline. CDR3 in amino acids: CASSYRVNTEAFF. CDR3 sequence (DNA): TGTGCCAGCAGTTACCGGGTGAACACTGAAGCTTTCTTT.

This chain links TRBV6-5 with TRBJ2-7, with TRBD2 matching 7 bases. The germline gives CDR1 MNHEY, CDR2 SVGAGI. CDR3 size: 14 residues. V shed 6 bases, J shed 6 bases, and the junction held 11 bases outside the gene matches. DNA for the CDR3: TGTGCCAGCAGCCGACTAGCCGGGGCCGGCGAGCAGTACTTC. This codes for CASSRLAGAGEQYF.

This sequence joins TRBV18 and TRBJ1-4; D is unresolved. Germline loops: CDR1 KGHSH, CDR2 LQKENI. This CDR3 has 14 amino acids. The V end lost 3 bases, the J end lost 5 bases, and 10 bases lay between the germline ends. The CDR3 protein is CASSPPTGNEKLFF. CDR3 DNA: TGTGCCAGCTCACCCCCGACGGGGAATGAAAAACTGTTTTTT.

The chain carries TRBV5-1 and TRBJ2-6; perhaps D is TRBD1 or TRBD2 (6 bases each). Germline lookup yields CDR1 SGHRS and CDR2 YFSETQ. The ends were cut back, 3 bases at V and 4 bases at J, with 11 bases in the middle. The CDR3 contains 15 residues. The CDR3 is CASSWGASGANVLTF. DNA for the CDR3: TGCGCCAGCAGCTGGGGGGCGTCCGGGGCCAACGTCCTGACTTTC. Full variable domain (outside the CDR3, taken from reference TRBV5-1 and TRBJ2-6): KAGVTQTPRYLIKTRGQQVTLSCSPISGHRSVSWYQQTPGQGLQFLFEYFSETQRNKGNFPGRFSGRQFSNSRSEMNVSTLELGDSALYLCASSWGASGANVLTFGAGSRLTVL.

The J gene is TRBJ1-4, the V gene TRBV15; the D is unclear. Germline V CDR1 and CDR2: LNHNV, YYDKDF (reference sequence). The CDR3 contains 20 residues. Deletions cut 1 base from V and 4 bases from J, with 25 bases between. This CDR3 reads CATSRGGGGYPEFFNEKLFF. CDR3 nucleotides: TGTGCCACCAGCAGAGGAGGAGGCGGATACCCTGAATTTTTTAATGAAAAACTGTTTTTT.

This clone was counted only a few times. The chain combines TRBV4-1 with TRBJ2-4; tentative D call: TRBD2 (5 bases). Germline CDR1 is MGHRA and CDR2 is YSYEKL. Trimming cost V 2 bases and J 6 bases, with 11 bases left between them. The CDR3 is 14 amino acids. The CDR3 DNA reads TGCGCCAGCAGCCAATCCAGTCGGGGAAACATTCAGTACTTC. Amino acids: CASSQSSRGNIQYF.

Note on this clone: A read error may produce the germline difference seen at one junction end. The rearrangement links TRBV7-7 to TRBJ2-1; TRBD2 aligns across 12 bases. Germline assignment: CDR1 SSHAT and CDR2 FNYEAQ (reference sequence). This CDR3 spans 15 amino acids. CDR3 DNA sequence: TGTGCTAGCAGCATGACTAGCGGGAGCTACAATGAGCAGTTCTTC. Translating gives CASSMTSGSYNEQFF.

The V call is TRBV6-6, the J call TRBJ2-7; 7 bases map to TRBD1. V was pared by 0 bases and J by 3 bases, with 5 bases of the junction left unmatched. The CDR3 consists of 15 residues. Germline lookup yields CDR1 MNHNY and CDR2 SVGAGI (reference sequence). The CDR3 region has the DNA TGTGCCAGCAGTTACTCTTCCGGGACAGTCTACGAGCAGTACTTC. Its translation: CASSYSSGTVYEQYF.